The text below deals with one T cell receptor beta chain. Its cognate antigen is unknown. Amplification used 60 Vbeta primers and 13 Jbeta primers. Sequenced by immunoSEQ multiplex PCR; TCRdb stores in-frame clones only, minus some. The sample holds over 150,000 clones, less than 85% seen once. The entry originates in a study of cytomegalovirus exposure and HLA in healthy donors. For the study at large: Counted in an early data release were 65 million to 100 million unique TCRs from HLA-typed donors. Whole-study findings and limits: In an earlier analysis, about 90% or about 30%: the productive usage of most TCR beta V segments. Relative to the approximately 670-donor mean, N-insertions were reportedly fewer in an Asian-associated ancestry cluster in a later analysis.

The V segment lost 1 base and the J segment 4 bases; nucleotides outside the gene matches: 10. Germline V gene sequence: CDR1 MGHRA, CDR2 YSYEKL. This CDR3 comprises 17 residues. This clonotype originated in a man aged 35 to 55 in good health and CMV-seronegative. The sample consisted of PBMCs. The chain carries TRBV4-1 and TRBJ2-1, with 7 bases aligning to TRBD2. The CDR3, as DNA: TGCGCCAGCAGCCAAGGAAATGGAGCGGGGTCATACAATGAGCAGTTCTTC. This sequence encodes CASSQGNGAGSYNEQFF.